A selection of T cell receptor beta chains follows, all from one sample in a study of blood T cell repertoires in COVID-19. Measured with immunoSEQ multiplex PCR; TCRdb has only the in-frame clones, and not every one. The table includes about 440,000 clones, 90% detected once. Sequencing used PBMCs or T cells enriched from blood (not recorded which). The receptors were sampled from a man aged 18 to 29 who had recovered from COVID-19. Both conserved end residues are part of each CDR3. D genes are given only for firm matches. The size entry is marked missing in some rows and otherwise reads once, few, many or a size class.

j_call: TRBJ1-1; clone_size: .; d_call: .; v_call: TRBV25-1; cdr3_nt: TGTGCCAGCAGTGAATCTGTTGCGGTTGATACTGAAGCTTTCTTT; cdr3_aa: CASSESVAVDTEAFF
j_call: TRBJ1-3; clone_size: .; d_call: .; v_call: TRBV7-9; cdr3_nt: TGTGCCAGCAGCTTGGGCGGGGGCGGAAACACCATATATTTT; cdr3_aa: CASSLGGGGNTIYF
j_call: TRBJ2-5; clone_size: .; d_call: .; v_call: TRBV21-1; cdr3_nt: TGTGGGCGAAGAAGGGGCAGGGGGTTCGGGAAGCAAGAGACCCAGTACTTC; cdr3_aa: CGRRRGRGFGKQETQYF
j_call: TRBJ1-2; clone_size: .; d_call: TRBD1; v_call: TRBV5-5; cdr3_nt: TGTGCCAGCAGCTGGGACAGGGGTAACTATGGCTACACCTTC; cdr3_aa: CASSWDRGNYGYTF
j_call: TRBJ1-1; clone_size: .; d_call: .; v_call: TRBV7-8; cdr3_nt: TGTGCCAGCAGCTTAACGGTTTACACTGAAGCTTTCTTT; cdr3_aa: CASSLTVYTEAFF
j_call: TRBJ2-1; clone_size: .; d_call: TRBD2; v_call: TRBV27; cdr3_nt: TGTGCCAGCAGTTTTAGGGGCCCGACTAGCGCTAACCCCGCAGCACAAACTGAGCAGTTCTTC; cdr3_aa: CASSFRGPTSANPAAQTEQFF
j_call: TRBJ2-7; clone_size: .; d_call: TRBD1; v_call: TRBV6-5; cdr3_nt: TGTGCCAGCAGTAGGACCGGGACAGGGTCGTCCGAGCAGTACTTC; cdr3_aa: CASSRTGTGSSEQYF
j_call: TRBJ1-6; clone_size: .; d_call: TRBD1; v_call: TRBV5-4; cdr3_nt: TGTGCCAGCAGCATTGGACGAGGGGGCTATTCACCCCTCCACTTT; cdr3_aa: CASSIGRGGYSPLHF
j_call: TRBJ1-4; clone_size: .; d_call: .; v_call: TRBV28; cdr3_nt: TGTGCCAGCACCGTCGGGGGAGCTAATGAAAAACTGTTTTTT; cdr3_aa: CASTVGGANEKLFF
j_call: TRBJ1-2; clone_size: once; d_call: .; v_call: TRBV3-1/TRBV3-2; cdr3_nt: TGTGCCAGCAGCCAAGAGTTCGACTATGGCTACACCTTC; cdr3_aa: CASSQEFDYGYTF
j_call: TRBJ2-7; clone_size: .; d_call: TRBD2; v_call: TRBV7-9; cdr3_nt: TGTGCCAGCAGCTTAGTGGGTCTAGCGGGAGATGACGAGCAGTACTTC; cdr3_aa: CASSLVGLAGDDEQYF
j_call: TRBJ1-6; clone_size: .; d_call: .; v_call: TRBV30; cdr3_nt: TGTGCCTGGAGTGCCGGCCGAGGGTCACATTCACCCCTCCACTTT; cdr3_aa: CAWSAGRGSHSPLHF
j_call: TRBJ1-5; clone_size: once; d_call: .; v_call: TRBV6-1; cdr3_nt: TGTGCCAGCAGTGAAGGTCAGGGAGGTCAGCCCCAGCATTTT; cdr3_aa: CASSEGQGGQPQHF
j_call: TRBJ2-4; clone_size: .; d_call: .; v_call: TRBV7-2; cdr3_nt: TGTGCCAGCAGCTTAGTCGGCGGGCTGGGAAACATTCAGTACTTC; cdr3_aa: CASSLVGGLGNIQYF
j_call: TRBJ1-5; clone_size: .; d_call: .; v_call: TRBV27; cdr3_nt: TGTGCCAGCAGCGAGATATTTTATAGCAATCAGCCCCAGCATTTT; cdr3_aa: CASSEIFYSNQPQHF
j_call: TRBJ2-1; clone_size: .; d_call: .; v_call: TRBV6-4; cdr3_nt: TGTGCCAGCAGTGAGACTAGTTTCGGTGAGCAGTTCTTC; cdr3_aa: CASSETSFGEQFF
j_call: TRBJ2-1; clone_size: .; d_call: .; v_call: TRBV11-2; cdr3_nt: TGTGCCAGCAGCTTATCACTGGACAATGAGCAGTTCTTC; cdr3_aa: CASSLSLDNEQFF
j_call: TRBJ1-1; clone_size: .; d_call: .; v_call: TRBV6-5; cdr3_nt: TGTGCCAGCAACCGACAGCGGGTGAAAACTGAAGCTTTCTTT; cdr3_aa: CASNRQRVKTEAFF
j_call: TRBJ1-2; clone_size: .; d_call: TRBD1; v_call: TRBV18; cdr3_nt: TGTGCCAGCTCACCCGGTCGGACAGGGGTGATTGGGGGCTACACCTTC; cdr3_aa: CASSPGRTGVIGGYTF
j_call: TRBJ1-5; clone_size: .; d_call: .; v_call: TRBV3-1/TRBV3-2; cdr3_nt: TGTGCCAGCAGCCAAGCCTCAGGGGGCAATCAGCCCCAGCATTTT; cdr3_aa: CASSQASGGNQPQHF
j_call: TRBJ1-1; clone_size: .; d_call: TRBD1; v_call: TRBV12-5; cdr3_nt: TGTGCTAGTGGTTTGGGACAGGGGAACACTGAAGCTTTCTTT; cdr3_aa: CASGLGQGNTEAFF
j_call: TRBJ1-3; clone_size: .; d_call: TRBD1; v_call: TRBV4-1; cdr3_nt: TGCGCCAGCAGCCAAGAAGGGACAGCGGGAAACACCATATATTTT; cdr3_aa: CASSQEGTAGNTIYF
j_call: TRBJ2-7; clone_size: .; d_call: .; v_call: TRBV19; cdr3_nt: TGTGCCAGTAGTATAATTGGGGAGATATACGAGCAGTACTTC; cdr3_aa: CASSIIGEIYEQYF
j_call: TRBJ1-4; clone_size: .; d_call: .; v_call: TRBV6-5; cdr3_nt: TGTGCCAGCAGTCCCAGACAGGTCCCGGGGGAAAAACTGTTTTTT; cdr3_aa: CASSPRQVPGEKLFF
j_call: TRBJ1-1; clone_size: .; d_call: TRBD1; v_call: TRBV29-1; cdr3_nt: TGCAGCGTTGCCCGGGGACAGACCCGTCCCGAAGCTTTCTTT; cdr3_aa: CSVARGQTRPEAFF
j_call: TRBJ2-5; clone_size: .; d_call: TRBD2; v_call: TRBV7-9; cdr3_nt: TGTGCCAGCAGCTTAGGAGCTAGCGGACAAGAGACCCAGTACTTC; cdr3_aa: CASSLGASGQETQYF
j_call: TRBJ1-5; clone_size: .; d_call: .; v_call: TRBV27; cdr3_nt: TGTGCCAGCAGTTTACGGGGGGCGGGCAATCAGCCCCAGCATTTT; cdr3_aa: CASSLRGAGNQPQHF
j_call: TRBJ2-5; clone_size: .; d_call: TRBD2; v_call: TRBV5-8; cdr3_nt: TGTGCCAGCAGCATAGGGACTATCCAAGAGACCCAGTACTTC; cdr3_aa: CASSIGTIQETQYF
j_call: TRBJ2-6; clone_size: .; d_call: .; v_call: TRBV25-1; cdr3_nt: TGTGCCAGCAGTCCGGGACACCGCTCTGGGGCCAACGTCCTGACTTTC; cdr3_aa: CASSPGHRSGANVLTF
j_call: TRBJ2-1; clone_size: .; d_call: .; v_call: TRBV30; cdr3_nt: TGTGCCTGGAGGGCCAAGGGAGTGTCGTGGAATGAGCAGTTCTTC; cdr3_aa: CAWRAKGVSWNEQFF
j_call: TRBJ1-5; clone_size: .; d_call: .; v_call: TRBV2; cdr3_nt: TGTGCCAGCAGTACGCAGGGACAGCCCCAGCATTTT; cdr3_aa: CASSTQGQPQHF
j_call: TRBJ2-3; clone_size: once; d_call: .; v_call: TRBV4-2; cdr3_nt: TGTGCCAGCAGCCACTCTAATGGGACAAAGCTTCAAACAGATACGCAGTATTTT; cdr3_aa: CASSHSNGTKLQTDTQYF
j_call: TRBJ2-5; clone_size: .; d_call: .; v_call: TRBV24-1; cdr3_nt: TGTGCCACCAGTAAAGACAGCAATTTACAAGAGACCCAGTACTTC; cdr3_aa: CATSKDSNLQETQYF
j_call: TRBJ1-1; clone_size: .; d_call: TRBD1; v_call: TRBV4-1; cdr3_nt: TGCGCCAGCAGCCTAGACAGGGAGGGGACTGAAGCTTTCTTT; cdr3_aa: CASSLDREGTEAFF
j_call: TRBJ1-4; clone_size: .; d_call: .; v_call: TRBV12-5; cdr3_nt: TGTGCTAGTGGTTTGGTGGGCCCTAATGAAAAACTGTTTTTT; cdr3_aa: CASGLVGPNEKLFF
j_call: TRBJ1-2; clone_size: .; d_call: .; v_call: TRBV2; cdr3_nt: TGTGCCAGCAGTGAAGGTTATCTAATCGGTGGCTACACCTTC; cdr3_aa: CASSEGYLIGGYTF
j_call: TRBJ1-2; clone_size: .; d_call: TRBD1; v_call: TRBV28; cdr3_nt: TGTGCCAGCAGTTTTCGGACAGGGGGCGGCGGCTACACCTTC; cdr3_aa: CASSFRTGGGGYTF
j_call: TRBJ1-5; clone_size: .; d_call: .; v_call: TRBV30; cdr3_nt: TGTGCCTGGGCCAAAAGGGGGGGAAGCAATCAGCCCCAGCATTTT; cdr3_aa: CAWAKRGGSNQPQHF
j_call: TRBJ1-5; clone_size: .; d_call: TRBD1; v_call: TRBV15; cdr3_nt: TGTGCCACCAGCTCCGGGACAGGGAAGAAGAGCAATCAGCCCCAGCATTTT; cdr3_aa: CATSSGTGKKSNQPQHF
j_call: TRBJ1-1; clone_size: .; d_call: .; v_call: TRBV12-3/TRBV12-4; cdr3_nt: TGTGCCAGCAGTTTATACCTAAACACTGAAGCTTTCTTT; cdr3_aa: CASSLYLNTEAFF
j_call: TRBJ1-1; clone_size: .; d_call: TRBD1; v_call: TRBV6-5; cdr3_nt: TGTGCCAGCAGGTATGAGGACAGGGTGACTGAAGCTTTCTTT; cdr3_aa: CASRYEDRVTEAFF
j_call: TRBJ1-2; clone_size: .; d_call: .; v_call: TRBV19; cdr3_nt: TGTGCCAGTAGGCAAGGACTCAATCGCGTCTATGGCTACACCTTC; cdr3_aa: CASRQGLNRVYGYTF
j_call: TRBJ2-2; clone_size: .; d_call: .; v_call: TRBV6-5; cdr3_nt: TGTGCCAGCAGTTACGACTGGAACACCGGGGAGCTGTTTTTT; cdr3_aa: CASSYDWNTGELFF
j_call: TRBJ1-6; clone_size: .; d_call: TRBD1; v_call: TRBV4-1; cdr3_nt: TGCGCCAGCAGCCCCCTTACAGGGGTAGGTTCACCCCTCCACTTT; cdr3_aa: CASSPLTGVGSPLHF
j_call: TRBJ1-6; clone_size: .; d_call: .; v_call: TRBV19; cdr3_nt: TGTGCCAGTAGTATCAGGGGTGTCGATTCACCCCTCCACTTT; cdr3_aa: CASSIRGVDSPLHF
j_call: TRBJ1-2; clone_size: .; d_call: .; v_call: TRBV18; cdr3_nt: TGTGCCAGCTCACCTGGTCAGGGGCTCGTCTATGGCTACACCTTC; cdr3_aa: CASSPGQGLVYGYTF
j_call: TRBJ2-1; clone_size: once; d_call: TRBD2; v_call: TRBV6-5; cdr3_nt: TGTGCCAGCAGTTACTCCGGACTAGCGGGAAACAATGAGCAGTTCTTC; cdr3_aa: CASSYSGLAGNNEQFF
j_call: TRBJ1-2; clone_size: .; d_call: .; v_call: TRBV28; cdr3_nt: TGTGCCAGCAGTTTATCGTCGCGTGGTTGGGATTGGGGCGGCTACACCTTC; cdr3_aa: CASSLSSRGWDWGGYTF
j_call: TRBJ2-1; clone_size: .; d_call: TRBD2; v_call: TRBV4-2; cdr3_nt: TGTGCCAGCAGCCAAGTTGGGCGGGAGACCTACAATGAGCAGTTCTTC; cdr3_aa: CASSQVGRETYNEQFF
j_call: TRBJ1-2; clone_size: .; d_call: .; v_call: TRBV27; cdr3_nt: TGTGCCAGCAGTTTATTGAGGCAGGGACTGGCGGGGGGTCGGGAGGTCAACTATGGCTACACCTTC; cdr3_aa: CASSLLRQGLAGGREVNYGYTF
j_call: TRBJ1-1; clone_size: .; d_call: .; v_call: TRBV11-3; cdr3_nt: TGTGCCAGCAGTCTTCGCGGGGGGGACACTGAAGCTTTCTTT; cdr3_aa: CASSLRGGDTEAFF
j_call: TRBJ2-2; clone_size: .; d_call: TRBD2; v_call: TRBV27; cdr3_nt: TGTGCCAGCAGTTATACCGGGACTAACCCCGGGGAGCTGTTTTTT; cdr3_aa: CASSYTGTNPGELFF
j_call: TRBJ1-2; clone_size: .; d_call: TRBD1; v_call: TRBV12-3/TRBV12-4; cdr3_nt: TGTGCCAGCAGTTTAGGACAGGGGCGCGGCTACACCTTC; cdr3_aa: CASSLGQGRGYTF
j_call: TRBJ1-1; clone_size: .; d_call: .; v_call: TRBV5-4; cdr3_nt: TGTGCCAGCAGCTTAACAGAGAACACTGAAGCTTTCTTT; cdr3_aa: CASSLTENTEAFF
j_call: TRBJ1-5; clone_size: .; d_call: TRBD1; v_call: TRBV2; cdr3_nt: TGTGCCAGCAGAGGGACAGGGGGCAATCAGCCCCAGCATTTT; cdr3_aa: CASRGTGGNQPQHF
j_call: TRBJ2-3; clone_size: .; d_call: .; v_call: TRBV28; cdr3_nt: TGTGCCGGGGGGAGCACAGATACGCAGTATTTT; cdr3_aa: CAGGSTDTQYF